These T cell receptor beta chains were read from a single sample in a study of long-term antiretroviral therapy in people with HIV. Method: immunoSEQ multiplex PCR; TCRdb's copy keeps in-frame clones and lacks some. The sample yields some 40,000 clones, roughly nine tenths seen once. The material was unsorted PBMCs, obtained 1.2 years after starting antiretroviral therapy. The receptors shown here come from a woman aged 45 to 65 with HIV. CDR3s include the opening cysteine and the closing phenylalanine or tryptophan. The D gene is left open where the match is weak. Clone size is stated in some rows and not others, as once, few, many or a class when expanded.

TRBJ2-4,TRBV18,TRBD2,-,CASSPESGGAGWIVKNIQYF,TGTGCCAGCTCACCAGAGAGCGGGGGGGCCGGGTGGATCGTCAAAAACATTCAGTACTTC
TRBJ1-2,TRBV19,TRBD1,-,CASSIRTGSIYGYTF,TGTGCCAGTAGTATCAGGACAGGGTCCATTTATGGCTACACCTTC
TRBJ2-2,TRBV6-1,TRBD1,-,CASSRGQGNTGELFF,TGTGCCAGCAGCCGCGGACAGGGGAACACCGGGGAGCTGTTTTTT
TRBJ1-2,TRBV19,-,-,CASSPPRQTDGYTF,TGTGCCAGTAGCCCTCCGAGACAGACTGATGGCTACACCTTC
TRBJ2-7,TRBV5-1,-,-,CASSLDGQYPYEQYF,TGCGCCAGCAGCTTGGATGGACAGTACCCCTACGAGCAGTACTTC
TRBJ1-2,TRBV7-6,TRBD1,-,CASSPFVGGQGSANYGYTF,TGTGCCAGCAGCCCGTTTGTGGGGGGACAGGGCTCAGCTAACTATGGCTACACCTTC
TRBJ1-5,TRBV2,-,-,CASSEQSYSNQPQHF,TGTGCCAGCAGTGAACAGTCCTATAGCAATCAGCCCCAGCATTTT
TRBJ2-7,TRBV25-1,-,-,CASRQQVTQYF,TGTGCCAGCAGGCAACAGGTGACGCAGTACTTC
TRBJ1-1,TRBV18,-,-,CASSPWAGSTEAFF,TGTGCCAGCTCACCATGGGCAGGATCGACTGAAGCTTTCTTT
TRBJ2-5,TRBV7-2,-,-,CASSSPLTGQETQYF,TGTGCCAGCAGCTCACCGTTGACAGGCCAAGAGACCCAGTACTTC
TRBJ1-4,TRBV29-1,-,-,CSVLGQNSNEKLFF,TGCAGCGTCCTAGGACAGAACTCCAACGAAAAACTGTTTTTT
TRBJ2-1,TRBV7-9,-,once,CASSLEGTEQFF,TGTGCCAGCAGCTTAGAGGGGACTGAGCAGTTCTTC
TRBJ2-7,TRBV27,TRBD1,-,CASRDRALSYEQYF,TGTGCCAGCCGGGACAGGGCCCTTTCCTACGAGCAGTACTTC
TRBJ2-4,TRBV4-2,-,-,CASSLGAAKLAKNIQYF,TGTGCCAGCAGCCTGGGGGCAGCTAAACTAGCCAAAAACATTCAGTACTTC
TRBJ2-3,TRBV7-6,-,-,CASSWGDRSGTDTQYF,TGTGCCAGCAGCTGGGGGGACAGATCTGGCACAGATACGCAGTATTTT
TRBJ2-3,TRBV7-8,TRBD2,-,CASSLSSGGTDTQYF,TGTGCCAGCAGCTTATCTAGCGGGGGGACAGATACGCAGTATTTT
TRBJ1-2,TRBV7-9,-,-,CASRGEGHGYTF,TGTGCCAGCAGGGGGGAGGGACATGGCTACACCTTC
TRBJ1-1,TRBV19,-,-,CASSIEAGEAFF,TGTGCCAGTAGTATCGAGGCCGGAGAGGCTTTCTTT
TRBJ2-3,TRBV5-1,-,once,CASSLPREGLGYDTQYF,TGCGCCAGCAGCTTACCGCGCGAAGGACTTGGCTACGATACGCAGTATTTT
TRBJ1-2,TRBV7-3,-,-,CASSYTGSEGGYTF,TGTGCCAGCAGCTACACCGGGTCCGAAGGTGGCTACACCTTC
TRBJ2-5,TRBV6-1,TRBD1,-,CASSVGPGGLETQYF,TGTGCCAGCAGTGTAGGGCCAGGGGGCTTGGAGACCCAGTACTTC
TRBJ2-5,TRBV29-1,-,once,CSVERSGDFQETQYF,TGCAGCGTTGAGAGGTCGGGGGACTTCCAAGAGACCCAGTACTTC
TRBJ2-1,TRBV5-1,-,-,CASTLTGGSRNEQFF,TGCGCCAGCACCCTGACAGGCGGCTCGAGGAATGAGCAGTTCTTC
TRBJ1-6,TRBV2,-,-,CASNGQLNSPLHF,TGTGCCAGCAACGGACAACTTAATTCACCCCTCCACTTT
TRBJ1-5,TRBV9,-,-,CASSGGVVDQPQHF,TGTGCCAGCAGCGGAGGGGTAGTGGATCAGCCCCAGCATTTT
TRBJ2-2,TRBV29-1,TRBD2,-,CSVAGGTGELFF,TGCAGCGTTGCGGGGGGCACCGGGGAGCTGTTTTTT
TRBJ1-1,TRBV7-9,-,-,CASSLVPAEEAFF,TGTGCCAGCAGCTTAGTTCCGGCAGAAGAAGCTTTCTTT
TRBJ1-3,TRBV9,-,few,CASSGQGTLSGNTIYF,TGTGCCAGCAGCGGGCAGGGAACCCTCTCTGGAAACACCATATATTTT
TRBJ2-7,TRBV30,TRBD2,medium-sized,CAWLAGYEQYF,TGTGCCTGGCTAGCGGGCTACGAGCAGTACTTC
TRBJ2-7,TRBV7-2,TRBD2,-,CASSLDAAGLPYEQYF,TGTGCCAGCAGCTTAGATGCAGCGGGGCTTCCATACGAGCAGTACTTC
TRBJ1-1,TRBV9,-,-,CASSVAEGWTEAFF,TGTGCCAGCAGCGTAGCGGAGGGGTGGACTGAAGCTTTCTTT
TRBJ2-5,TRBV5-6,-,-,CASSFTGSQETQYF,TGTGCCAGCAGCTTTACAGGGAGCCAAGAGACCCAGTACTTC
TRBJ1-1,TRBV9,-,-,CASSVGVQADTEAFF,TGTGCCAGCAGCGTAGGGGTACAGGCCGACACTGAAGCTTTCTTT
TRBJ1-1,TRBV6-1,-,-,CASSWGPNTEAFF,TGTGCCAGCAGTTGGGGGCCGAACACTGAAGCTTTCTTT
TRBJ1-6,TRBV11-2,-,once,CASSLFGGVGSPLHF,TGTGCCAGCAGCTTATTTGGAGGGGTGGGATCACCCCTCCACTTT
TRBJ2-2,TRBV5-4,-,once,CASSRIDMDTGELFF,TGTGCCAGCAGCCGGATAGACATGGACACCGGGGAGCTGTTTTTT
TRBJ1-2,TRBV11-2,TRBD1,-,CASSLGGTGRGYTF,TGTGCCAGCAGCTTAGGTGGGACAGGGCGCGGCTACACCTTC
TRBJ2-5,TRBV7-7,-,-,CASSLAPTGQETQYF,TGTGCTAGCAGCTTAGCCCCGACAGGCCAAGAGACCCAGTACTTC
TRBJ1-1,TRBV4-1,-,-,CASSQDLGGGTEAFF,TGCGCCAGCAGCCAAGATTTGGGGGGCGGCACTGAAGCTTTCTTT
TRBJ1-6,TRBV30,-,once,CAWRETGIVGSPLHF,TGTGCCTGGAGGGAAACAGGGATAGTCGGTTCACCCCTCCACTTT
TRBJ1-5,TRBV18,-,-,CASSSQADQPQHF,TGTGCCAGCTCCTCACAGGCGGATCAGCCCCAGCATTTT
TRBJ1-1,TRBV9,-,-,CASSVGPNTEAFF,TGTGCCAGCAGCGTAGGACCCAACACTGAAGCTTTCTTT
TRBJ2-1,TRBV6-4,TRBD2,-,CASRILAGGENEQFF,TGTGCCAGCAGAATACTAGCGGGGGGGGAAAATGAGCAGTTCTTC
TRBJ2-1,TRBV6-6,-,few,CASSLGLTSSYNEQFF,TGTGCCAGCAGTTTAGGACTTACGAGCTCCTACAATGAGCAGTTCTTC
TRBJ1-1,TRBV7-6,-,-,CASSWQSRTEAFF,TGTGCCAGCAGCTGGCAGTCCCGCACTGAAGCTTTCTTT
TRBJ1-1,TRBV18,-,-,CASSQGGQNTEAFF,TGTGCCAGCTCACAAGGAGGTCAAAACACTGAAGCTTTCTTT
TRBJ2-1,TRBV7-7,-,-,CASSPTPPGRAYNEQFF,TGTGCTAGCAGCCCGACCCCTCCGGGGCGGGCTTACAATGAGCAGTTCTTC
TRBJ1-4,TRBV11-1,-,-,CASSSGTYNEKLFF,TGTGCCAGCAGCTCCGGGACATATAATGAAAAACTGTTTTTT
TRBJ2-2,TRBV4-1,-,-,CASSQVVLVNTGELFF,TGCGCCAGCAGCCAAGTTGTACTAGTCAACACCGGGGAGCTGTTTTTT
TRBJ2-3,TRBV2,TRBD2,-,CASSRLAGVSDTQYF,TGTGCCAGCAGTCGCCTAGCGGGGGTTTCAGATACGCAGTATTTT
TRBJ1-2,TRBV6-1,-,once,CASSFRGYGYTF,TGTGCCAGCAGTTTCAGGGGATATGGCTACACCTTC
TRBJ1-3,TRBV7-7,-,few,CASSPEGGNTIYF,TGTGCTAGCAGCCCGGAGGGGGGAAACACCATATATTTT
TRBJ2-2,TRBV7-6,-,-,CASSSDGGGAAGELFF,TGTGCCAGCAGCTCCGACGGAGGGGGGGCGGCCGGGGAGCTGTTTTTT
TRBJ2-2,TRBV2,-,-,CASSSQGRTGELFF,TGTGCCAGCAGTTCTCAGGGAAGGACCGGGGAGCTGTTTTTT
TRBJ1-2,TRBV7-8,TRBD1,-,CASSLAPGQGAPGYTF,TGTGCCAGCAGCTTAGCACCGGGACAGGGGGCGCCGGGCTACACCTTC
TRBJ2-4,TRBV5-8,TRBD1,-,CASSLRTGAKNIQYF,TGTGCCAGCAGCCTTAGGACAGGGGCCAAAAACATTCAGTACTTC
TRBJ2-1,TRBV5-1,TRBD2,-,CASSDMGLAVEQFF,TGCGCCAGCAGCGACATGGGACTAGCGGTTGAGCAGTTCTTC
TRBJ2-5,TRBV5-4,-,-,CASRSGVQETQYF,TGTGCCAGCAGATCCGGGGTCCAAGAGACCCAGTACTTC